The 18 T cell receptor beta chains presented below share a single source sample, sequenced in a study of long-term antiretroviral therapy in people with HIV. Researchers report immunoSEQ v3.0 was run at survey level. Sequenced by immunoSEQ multiplex PCR; TCRdb stores in-frame clones only, minus some. The sample lists roughly 45,000 clones, around 84% occurring once. The specimen was unsorted PBMCs, collected 0.8 years after starting antiretroviral therapy. Receptors originate from a woman in her late teens or twenties with HIV.

V usage is TRBV4-2 and J usage is TRBJ2-3, with 7 bases that match TRBD1. Germline values: CDR1 LGHNA, CDR2 YNFKEQ. This CDR3 is built from 17 residues. V lost 2 bases to trimming and J lost 0 bases; unmatched junction nucleotides: 8. CDR3 in amino acids: CASSQYPTGESTDTQYF. The CDR3, as DNA: TGTGCCAGCAGCCAATACCCTACAGGGGAGAGCACAGATACGCAGTATTTT.

This chain links TRBV19 with TRBJ2-7; 13 positions agree with TRBD2. J was trimmed by 5 bases and V by 4 bases; bases with no gene match: 5. This CDR3 has 15 amino acids. Germline CDR1 LNHDA, CDR2 SQIVND (reference sequence). As DNA, the CDR3 is TGTGCCAGTAGTACGTGGACTAGCGGGAGCGACGAGCAGTACTTC. Translating gives CASSTWTSGSDEQYF. The variable domain in full, with the rest retrieved from reference TRBV19 and TRBJ2-7, is DGGITQSPKYLFRKEGQNVTLSCEQNLNHDAMYWYRQDPGQGLRLIYYSQIVNDFQKGDIAEGYSVSREKKESFPLTVTSAQKNPTAFYLCASSTWTSGSDEQYFGPGTRLTVT.

This sequence joins TRBV6-6 and TRBJ1-2; D gene unclear. The V and J ends lost 2 bases and 8 bases respectively, with 12 bases between them. This CDR3 contains 13 residues. The germline V gene has CDR1 MNHNY and CDR2 SVGAGI (reference sequence). The CDR3 nucleotides read TGTGCCAGCAGTTACGAAGAGACCTGGGGCTACACCTTC. It is translated as CASSYEETWGYTF.

The DNA of the CDR3 is TGTGCCAGCAGCTTAGGGGAGAGTCGAAATCAGCCCCAGCATTTT. Translation gives CASSLGESRNQPQHF. The gene calls are TRBV7-2 and TRBJ1-5; no definite D call. Trimming left V 1 base short and J 4 bases short, with 11 bases between. This CDR3 spans 15 amino acids. Germline-derived CDR1 and CDR2 are SGHTA and FQGNSA.

The CDR3 nucleotides are TGTGCCAGTAGTCCTCCGGGACAGGGTTTGGGGACCAAAAACATTCAGTACTTC. Translation gives CASSPPGQGLGTKNIQYF. The gene calls are TRBV19 and TRBJ2-4, with 9 bases lining up with TRBD1. Trimming at V came to 5 bases and at J to 2 bases, leaving 13 bases not matched to a gene. In germline, CDR1 is LNHDA, CDR2 SQIVND (reference sequence). CDR3 length: 18 amino acids.

J is TRBJ1-5 and V is TRBV13; TRBD1 matches 10 bases. Losses at the gene ends were 6 bases for V and 6 bases for J; bases not matched to a gene: 8. This CDR3 has 15 residues. The germline V gene has CDR1 PRHDT and CDR2 FYEKMQ (reference sequence). In DNA form, the CDR3 reads TGTGCCAGCAGTCGTCGGACAGGGGGTATTCAGCCCCAGCATTTT. It is translated as CASSRRTGGIQPQHF.

The chain uses TRBV19 and TRBJ2-1, with no clear D. Trimming shortened V by 6 bases and J by 2 bases, and 11 bases separated the two germline ends. The CDR3 has 14 residues. Germline CDR1 and CDR2: LNHDA and SQIVND (reference sequence). The CDR3 protein is CASSQLRTYNEQFF. DNA for the CDR3: TGTGCCAGTAGCCAACTAAGAACCTACAATGAGCAGTTCTTC.

The genes are TRBV10-3 and TRBJ1-4; D perhaps matches TRBD1 (5 bases). The CDR3 runs 13 residues. The germline V and J ends were trimmed by 8 bases and 4 bases, with 11 bases remaining between them. The germline CDR1 and CDR2 sequences are ENHRY and SYGVKD. For the CDR3, the DNA is TGTGCCATCGGCAGGGATGTTAATGAAAAACTGTTTTTT. Translating gives CAIGRDVNEKLFF.

This clone was detected only once. The CDR3 DNA reads as TGTGCCAGCAGCCGACCCGACAGGACTAGCGGGAGAAAGGAGTACGAGCAGTACTTC. It is translated as CASSRPDRTSGRKEYEQYF. The chain joins TRBV5-4 to TRBJ2-7; 13 positions agree with TRBD2. In germline, CDR1 is SGHNT, CDR2 YYREEE (reference sequence). The CDR3 has 19 amino acids. J lost 4 bases, V lost 4 bases, and 17 bases had no gene match.

This chain joins TRBV5-4 and TRBJ1-1, with D perhaps TRBD1 (5 bases). Trimming left V 6 bases short and J 1 base short, with 10 bases between. This CDR3 comprises 13 residues. Germline V lookup: CDR1 SGHNT, CDR2 YYREEE (reference sequence). In nucleotides, the CDR3 is TGTGCCAGCACCCCGGGGGGGAACACTGAAGCTTTCTTT. This sequence encodes CASTPGGNTEAFF.

V gene TRBV9 combines with J gene TRBJ2-7; 12 nucleotides agree with TRBD2. Germline V gene data show CDR1 as SGDLS and CDR2 as YYNGEE. This CDR3 comprises 15 residues. With 0 bases clipped from V and 4 bases from J, the junction kept 2 bases outside the gene matches. CDR3 in DNA: TGTGCCAGCAGCGTAGATCTAGCGGGAGGGTACGAGCAGTACTTC. Protein product: CASSVDLAGGYEQYF.

V gene TRBV11-1 combines with J gene TRBJ2-7, with 10 bases identical to TRBD1. V gave up 4 bases and J gave up 3 bases; unmatched junction bases: 12. The CDR3 is made up of 17 amino acids. CDR1 SGHAT and CDR2 FQDESV come from the germline V gene (reference sequence). CDR3 sequence reads: CASSSDRGRTYRYEQYF. CDR3 nucleotide sequence: TGTGCCAGCAGCTCCGACAGGGGGCGAACATACCGCTACGAGCAGTACTTC.

V gene TRBV6-5 combines with J gene TRBJ2-2; 9 nucleotides agree with TRBD2. This CDR3 comprises 15 residues. Germline-derived CDR1 and CDR2 are MNHEY and SVGAGI. V shed 1 base and J 6 bases; nucleotides not matched to a gene: 3. This CDR3 is CASSYWGGRAGELFF. The CDR3 bases are TGTGCCAGCAGTTACTGGGGCGGGAGGGCCGGGGAGCTGTTTTTT.

This sequence joins TRBV4-1 and TRBJ1-4, with TRBD1 matching 7 bases. Germline V gene lookup returns CDR1 MGHRA and CDR2 YSYEKL. This CDR3 region has 13 residues. The trim removed 7 bases at V and 8 bases at J, leaving 7 bases unmatched. The CDR3 coding sequence is TGCGCCAGCACCCACCCCAGGGGGGAAAAACTGTTTTTT. Translating gives CASTHPRGEKLFF.

V and J are TRBV25-1 and TRBJ2-5; the D gene is possibly TRBD2 (5 bases). V lost 6 bases and J 5 bases, leaving 13 bases between the germline ends. CDR1 is MGHDK, CDR2 SYGVNS, per germline. The CDR3 consists of 13 residues. The CDR3 is CASSILGGETQYF. CDR3 sequence (DNA): TGTGCCAGCAGCATACTAGGTGGCGAGACCCAGTACTTC.

This clone was recorded a few times. This rearrangement joins TRBV11-2 to TRBJ2-7; D possibly corresponds to TRBD2 (7 bases). Germline-derived CDR1 and CDR2 are SGHAT and FQNNGV. The CDR3 runs to 13 residues. Trimming left V 5 bases short and J 3 bases short, with 11 bases between. CDR3 nucleotide sequence: TGTGCCAGCAGCGGGGGGGCCCTCTACGAGCAGTACTTC. This translates into CASSGGALYEQYF. The whole variable domain, remainder taken from reference TRBV11-2 and TRBJ2-7, is EAGVAQSPRYKIIEKRQSVAFWCNPISGHATLYWYQQILGQGPKLLIQFQNNGVVDDSQLPKDRFSAERLKGVDSTLKIQPAKLEDSAVYLCASSGGALYEQYFGPGTRLTVT.

This sequence joins TRBV5-3 and TRBJ2-4; D unclear. TRBV5-3 is assigned to the ORF class and has an uncertain function. V shed 2 bases and J shed 0 bases, with 18 bases lying between them. The CDR3 is 18 residues long. The CDR3 sequence is CARSLGSAVTLAKNIQYF. The CDR3 nucleotides read TGTGCCAGAAGCTTAGGTTCGGCAGTGACACTAGCCAAAAACATTCAGTACTTC.

The J gene is TRBJ2-1, the V gene TRBV4-3, with a possible D match to TRBD1 (5 bases). The CDR3 is 14 residues long. With 0 bases removed from V and 4 bases from J, the gap between germline ends came to 7 bases. CDR1 LGHNA and CDR2 YSLEER come from the germline V gene. The CDR3: CASSQEAGYNEQFF. In DNA, the CDR3 is TGCGCCAGCAGCCAAGAGGCAGGGTACAATGAGCAGTTCTTC.